This TCR beta chain was obtained from a study of T cell changes during pregnancy in multiple sclerosis. V was pared by 4 bases and J by 3 bases, with 2 bases of the junction left unmatched. Germline-derived CDR1 and CDR2 are MNHNS and SASEGT. The CDR3 sequence is 14 residues long. Produced via immunoSEQ multiplex PCR; TCRdb's table is partial and in-frame only. The sample lists about 45,000 clones; more than 75% were seen once. The sequencing sample was made of PBMCs (not recorded whether the cells were cultured). The sequence was collected from a female donor with multiple sclerosis, enrolled in a pregnancy study. The rearrangement joins TRBV6-1 to TRBJ1-1; the match to TRBD1 covers 10 bases. The CDR3 spells CASSVDRGHTEAFF. CDR3 DNA sequence: TGTGCCAGCAGTGTCGACAGGGGGCACACTGAAGCTTTCTTT.